This T cell receptor beta chain was observed in a study of high-grade serous ovarian cancer treatment subgroups. Study-wide background: Each sample yielded on average roughly 7,500 unique TCR beta rearrangements from approximately 15,000 reads.

Tumor samples were obtained before definitive surgery or chemotherapy. Whole-study results and caveats: Same-patient tumor repertoires overlapped at roughly 0.11 to 0.79; different patients barely overlapped. CDR1 and CDR2 were left unanalyzed; analyses focused on CDR3. Clonal relatedness tracked neoantigen level, and by trend copy number and mutation load.

This clone has just a few counts. The target antigen is unknown. Assay: immunoSEQ multiplex PCR; the TCRdb copy retains only in-frame clones and omits some. The sample shows nearly 15,000 clones, approximately 87% of them seen only once. Deletions cut 4 bases from V and 7 bases from J, with 20 bases between. Germline lookup yields CDR1 LNHDA and CDR2 SQIVND (reference sequence). This CDR3 contains 16 residues. The chain uses TRBV19 and TRBJ1-5, with a weak D call TRBD1 (6 bases). This clonotype originated in a human donor with high-grade serous ovarian cancer. Sequencing was done on a sample of tumor tissue. The CDR3 loop reads CASSTSAGGAMQPQHF. CDR3 sequence (DNA): TGTGCCAGTAGTACTTCCGCGGGGGGCGCGATGCAGCCCCAGCATTTT.